This is a list of T cell receptor beta chains from one sample in a study of CD4 T cells in relation to SARS-CoV-2 and coronaviruses. Their target antigens are unknown. The assay was immunoSEQ multiplex PCR, and TCRdb's table has in-frame clones only and misses some. The data contain more than 15,000 clones, 78% of them singletons. The source material was CD4+ T cells from PBMCs, cultured in vitro. All receptors come from a human donor in good health. The CDR3 runs from the conserved cysteine through the conserved F or W. A D gene is named only where the DNA matches it firmly. Not every row has a clone size; where given, it reads once, few, many or a size class.

d_call | clone_size | j_call | v_call | cdr3_aa | cdr3_nt
TRBD2 | NA | TRBJ2-2 | TRBV7-2 | CASSIRLAGDGGELFF | TGTGCCAGCAGCATAAGACTAGCCGGGGATGGCGGGGAGCTGTTTTTT
TRBD1 | NA | TRBJ1-4 | TRBV7-8 | CASSTHTGGDEKLFF | TGTGCCAGCAGCACCCACACAGGGGGCGATGAAAAACTGTTTTTT
NA | once | TRBJ2-7 | TRBV5-1 | CASSLQGHPSYEQYF | TGCGCCAGCAGCTTACAGGGACACCCCTCCTACGAGCAGTACTTC
NA | NA | TRBJ2-2 | TRBV2 | CASRLVSTGELFF | TGTGCCAGCAGGCTAGTGAGCACCGGGGAGCTGTTTTTT
TRBD2 | NA | TRBJ2-1 | TRBV4-2 | CASSHAKGLAGGDEQFF | TGTGCCAGCAGCCACGCGAAGGGACTAGCGGGAGGTGATGAGCAGTTCTTC
TRBD2 | NA | TRBJ2-3 | TRBV7-3 | CASSLSGAGGTDTQYF | TGTGCCAGCAGCTTATCGGGTGCGGGAGGCACAGATACGCAGTATTTT
TRBD2 | NA | TRBJ2-7 | TRBV3-1/TRBV3-2 | CASSQAALAGFSYEQYF | TGTGCCAGCAGCCAAGCCGCACTAGCGGGATTCTCCTACGAGCAGTACTTC
NA | NA | TRBJ2-4 | TRBV4-2 | CASSQVLRGAAKNIQYF | TGTGCCAGCAGCCAAGTCCTGAGGGGGGCGGCCAAAAACATTCAGTACTTC
NA | NA | TRBJ1-1 | TRBV6-5 | CASSYGGANTEAFF | TGTGCCAGCAGTTACGGGGGGGCGAACACTGAAGCTTTCTTT
NA | NA | TRBJ2-1 | TRBV20-1 | CSASLETDEQFF | TGCAGTGCTAGTTTAGAGACCGATGAGCAGTTCTTC
NA | medium-sized | TRBJ2-7 | TRBV18 | CASSRDVSGEQYF | TGTGCCAGCTCACGCGACGTATCCGGCGAGCAGTACTTC
NA | NA | TRBJ1-1 | TRBV28 | CASTSTTLNTEAFF | TGTGCCAGCACCTCGACGACTCTCAACACTGAAGCTTTCTTT
NA | NA | TRBJ2-3 | TRBV11-2 | CASSAMLSADTQYF | TGTGCCAGCAGCGCAATGTTATCCGCAGATACGCAGTATTTT
TRBD2 | NA | TRBJ2-5 | TRBV2 | CASSEGSSGRVQYF | TGTGCCAGCAGTGAAGGGTCTAGCGGGAGGGTCCAGTACTTC
TRBD1 | few | TRBJ2-2 | TRBV18 | CASSPYPGQGRTGELFF | TGTGCCAGCTCACCGTACCCGGGACAGGGGCGGACCGGGGAGCTGTTTTTT
NA | NA | TRBJ1-4 | TRBV4-1 | CASSHEPRSEKLFF | TGCGCCAGCAGCCATGAACCCAGAAGTGAAAAACTGTTTTTT
TRBD1 | NA | TRBJ1-6 | TRBV9 | CASSLTGGKDSPLHF | TGTGCCAGCAGCCTCACAGGGGGCAAAGATTCACCCCTCCACTTT
NA | NA | TRBJ2-3 | TRBV5-1 | CASSPGGGADTQYF | TGCGCCAGCAGCCCAGGGGGGGGTGCAGATACGCAGTATTTT
NA | NA | TRBJ2-7 | TRBV5-4 | CASSLDLVSRYEQYF | TGTGCCAGCAGCTTGGACCTTGTTAGTCGCTACGAGCAGTACTTC